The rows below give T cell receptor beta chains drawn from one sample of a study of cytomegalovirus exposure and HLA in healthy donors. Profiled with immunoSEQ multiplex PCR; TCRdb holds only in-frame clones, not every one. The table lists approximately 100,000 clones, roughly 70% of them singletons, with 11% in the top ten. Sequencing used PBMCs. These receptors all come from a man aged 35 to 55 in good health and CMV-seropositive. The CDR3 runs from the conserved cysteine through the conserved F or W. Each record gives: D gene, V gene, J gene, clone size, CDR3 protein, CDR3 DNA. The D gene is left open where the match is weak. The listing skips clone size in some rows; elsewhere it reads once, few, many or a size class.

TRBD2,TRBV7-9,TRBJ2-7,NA,CASSPLTGGPHEQYF,TGTGCCAGCAGCCCCCTAACGGGAGGGCCCCACGAGCAGTACTTC
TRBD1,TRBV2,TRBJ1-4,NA,CASSAYRGATNEKLFF,TGTGCCAGCAGCGCTTACAGGGGAGCAACTAATGAAAAACTGTTTTTT
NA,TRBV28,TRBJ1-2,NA,CASSPTGVTGYTF,TGTGCCAGCAGCCCCACGGGGGTGACTGGCTACACCTTC
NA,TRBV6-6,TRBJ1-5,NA,CASSFRQDGVQPQHF,TGTGCCAGCAGTTTTAGACAGGACGGGGTTCAGCCCCAGCATTTT
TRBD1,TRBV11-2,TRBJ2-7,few,CASSLAYRGGGLEQYF,TGTGCCAGCAGCTTAGCGTACAGGGGTGGAGGCTTGGAGCAGTACTTC
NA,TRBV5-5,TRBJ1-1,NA,CASSYTGYTEAFF,TGTGCCAGCAGTTATACAGGGTACACTGAAGCTTTCTTT
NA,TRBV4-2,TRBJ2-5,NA,CASSNEPGLPQETQYF,TGTGCCAGCAGCAACGAACCGGGACTTCCCCAAGAGACCCAGTACTTC
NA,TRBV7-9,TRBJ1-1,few,CASSSLKAVSMNTEAFF,TGTGCCAGCAGCTCCCTGAAGGCGGTAAGCATGAACACTGAAGCTTTCTTT
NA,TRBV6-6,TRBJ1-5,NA,CATSPNRDYSNQPQHF,TGTGCCACCTCCCCGAACAGGGATTATAGCAATCAGCCCCAGCATTTT
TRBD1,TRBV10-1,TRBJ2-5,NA,CASSVGQGVKTQYF,TGCGCCAGCAGTGTTGGACAGGGGGTGAAGACCCAGTACTTC
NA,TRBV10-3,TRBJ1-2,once,CAISEAGSPNYGYTF,TGTGCCATCAGTGAGGCAGGATCCCCTAACTATGGCTACACCTTC
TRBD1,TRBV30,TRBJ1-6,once,CAWRPGGSYNSPLHF,TGTGCCTGGAGGCCAGGGGGCTCCTATAATTCACCCCTCCACTTT
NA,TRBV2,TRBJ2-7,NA,CASSSGEQYF,TGTGCCAGCTCCTCGGGGGAGCAGTACTTC
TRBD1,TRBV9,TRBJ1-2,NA,CASSPGTGGGYTF,TGTGCCAGCAGCCCCGGGACAGGAGGTGGCTACACCTTC
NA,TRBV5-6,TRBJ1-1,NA,CASSLTRVDTEAFF,TGTGCCAGCAGCTTGACCCGGGTAGACACTGAAGCTTTCTTT
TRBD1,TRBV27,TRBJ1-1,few,CASSSQGAGETEAFF,TGTGCCAGCAGTTCCCAGGGGGCTGGGGAAACTGAAGCTTTCTTT
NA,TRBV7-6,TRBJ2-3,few,CASSPGGDTQYF,TGTGCCAGCAGCCCCGGGGGAGATACGCAGTATTTT
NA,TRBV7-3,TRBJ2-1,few,CASGGNGYNEQFF,TGTGCCAGCGGCGGGAATGGGTACAATGAGCAGTTCTTC